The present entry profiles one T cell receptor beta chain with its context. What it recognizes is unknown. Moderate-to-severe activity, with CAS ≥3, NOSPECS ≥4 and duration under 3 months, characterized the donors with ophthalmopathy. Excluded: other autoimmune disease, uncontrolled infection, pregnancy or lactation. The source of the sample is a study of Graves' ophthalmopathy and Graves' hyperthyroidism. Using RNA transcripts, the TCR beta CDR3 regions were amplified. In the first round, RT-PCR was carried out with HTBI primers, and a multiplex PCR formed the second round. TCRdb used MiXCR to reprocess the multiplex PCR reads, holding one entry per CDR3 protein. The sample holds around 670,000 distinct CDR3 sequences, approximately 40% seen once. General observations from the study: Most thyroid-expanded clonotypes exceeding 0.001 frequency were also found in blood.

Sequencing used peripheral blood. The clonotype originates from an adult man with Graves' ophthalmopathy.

This CDR3 is CASSLDPYYGYTF. In DNA form, the CDR3 reads TGTGCCAGCAGCTTAGACCCCTACTATGGCTACACCTTC. The chain uses TRBV7-9 and TRBJ1-2; D not resolved. The V end was cut by 1 base, the J end by 3 bases, with 6 bases between. The CDR3 consists of 13 residues. The germline CDR1 and CDR2 sequences are SEHNR and FQNEAQ (reference sequence).